The TCR beta chain under discussion was sequenced for a study of OX40 agonist ivuxolimab in advanced cancers. Background for the entire study: The costimulatory receptor OX40 (CD134) was targeted by ivuxolimab, a fully human IgG2 agonistic monoclonal antibody. Intravenous ivuxolimab was administered to patients every 2 weeks at six dose levels: 0.01, 0.1, 0.3, 1.5, 3 and 10 mg/kg. Among the roughly 52 dose-escalation patients, around 20 had hepatocellular carcinoma, roughly 15 melanoma, 9 renal cell carcinoma and 9 head and neck cancer. The dose-escalation cohort was around 83% male with a mean age of about 54 years, ranging from roughly 20 to 85. Prior anti-PD-1, anti-PD-L1 or anti-CTLA-4 therapy was permitted, and 30% to 50% of dose-escalation patients had received checkpoint inhibitors. Partial responses were achieved by three dose-escalation patients, of whom one had hepatocellular carcinoma and two had cutaneous melanoma. The purpose of peripheral TCRbeta sequencing was to test whether ivuxolimab changed TCR sequence diversity and led to clonal T-cell expansion. The paper covers the monotherapy dose-escalation part of the phase I ivuxolimab trial, which included N = 52 patients. Overall results and qualifications from the work: In partial responders in the 0.1-3.0 mg/kg groups, normalized peripheral clonal expansion was found to be among the lowest, especially among CD8+ T cells. The antigen specificity of the peripheral T cells that underwent clonal expansion was not determined. Low levels of normalized T-cell clonal expansion were also seen in some nonresponding patients. At doses of 0.1 to 3.0 mg/kg, clonal expansion of both CD4+ and CD8+ T cells in blood was seen between baseline and week 6. After ivuxolimab, expanded clones were on average more numerous among CD8+ T cells than among CD4+ T cells.

This clone showed up just a few times. Its antigen is currently not known. Base quality data are lacking; no much larger clone is found one base away. Genomic DNA was isolated from the sorted cells so that the TCRbeta CDR3 region could be sequenced. The immunoSEQ Assay was used to sequence the TCRbeta CDR3 regions. Not all clones reach the TCRdb copy of this immuneACCESS table, which keeps in-frame sequences only. Checked studies attribute under half of the gap to unresolved V genes and leave the rest unexplained. The sample contains 45,000 to 65,000 clones, roughly 90% of them found a single time. The ten top clones hold around 9.3% of the sample. After removal of 3 bases from V and 3 bases from J, the junction retains 8 bases not matched to a gene. CDR1 and CDR2 (SQVTM, ANQGSEA) derive from the germline V gene. The CDR3 starts with the cysteine, ends with the phenylalanine, and has 16 residues. The CDR3 DNA has 48 bases and is translated from base 1.

Patients with autoimmune disease history or receiving systemic immunosuppression were excluded from the trial. Peripheral blood for TCR sequencing was collected from all dose cohorts at baseline, on cycle 4 day 1, and on cycle 7 day 1. The samples were taken from a phase I, first-in-human, multicenter, open-label dose-escalation trial of ivuxolimab. Adults with locally advanced or metastatic melanoma, renal cell carcinoma, hepatocellular carcinoma or head and neck squamous cell carcinoma were enrolled in the trial. Before TCR sequencing, CD4+ T cells and CD8+ T cells were sorted from peripheral blood as separate populations.

The TCR sequence derives from an adult with an advanced solid tumor such as melanoma, head and neck, liver or kidney cancer. The chain links TRBV29-1 with TRBJ2-7, and 13 junction bases match TRBD2. Sequencing used CD4+ or CD8+ T cells sorted from blood, obtained in a trial of the OX40 agonist ivuxolimab. The CDR3 amino acid sequence is: CSVEGTGTSGIYEQYF. In nucleotides, the sequence is TGCAGCGTTGAGGGAACCGGGACTAGCGGGATCTACGAGCAGTACTTC.